This T cell receptor beta chain was sequenced during a study of T cells in localized non-small cell lung cancer. Findings and limits, study-wide: A higher density of T cells in blood coincided with extended overall survival. It remains possible that heterogeneity exists, since only one tumor region was sequenced. Clonality peaked in uninvolved adjacent lung rather than tumor.

The CDR3 length is 12 residues. From germline, CDR1 is MDHEN and CDR2 SYDVKM. With 6 bases clipped from V and 8 bases from J, the junction kept 1 base outside the gene matches. Clones were sequenced by immunoSEQ multiplex PCR, and TCRdb holds only the in-frame ones, with some missing. The sample has some 1,400 clones, roughly 20% seen once. The uninvolved lung lay at least 2 cm from the tumor margin and lacked atypia. In regard to this clone: Antigen unknown.

Material: normal lung tissue next to the tumor, obtained before any cancer treatment. The origin of this receptor is a male donor aged 60 or older with stage I squamous cell lung carcinoma. This chain connects TRBV28 to TRBJ2-1, with 10 positions matching TRBD2. The CDR3 coding sequence is TGTGCCAGCAGCACTAGCGGGGATGAGCAGTTCTTC. Amino acid sequence: CASSTSGDEQFF.